This T cell receptor beta chain comes out of a study of blood T cell repertoires in COVID-19. In the study overall: Material from acute and convalescent COVID-19 was sourced from the United States, Italy and Spain. In each case, the material was cDNA or gDNA derived from T cells, B-cell-depleted T cells, or PBMCs.

In the original workflow: Amplification from reference gene primers served as the basis for estimated nucleated cell counts. Clones were sequenced by immunoSEQ multiplex PCR, and TCRdb holds only the in-frame ones, with some missing. Clone size and the V and J calls come from that table; the DNA yielded D and trimming. The table has nearly 95,000 clones, roughly 90% seen once; the top ten hold 1.5%. The CDR3 runs to 14 residues. V was pared by 6 bases and J by 1 base, with 4 bases of the junction left unmatched. CDR1 and CDR2 (germline): MNHEY, SVGAGI. The chain combines TRBV6-5 with TRBJ1-2, with TRBD1 identical over 8 bases. The sample was peripheral blood. This clonotype was sampled from a human donor with active COVID-19. The donor label of this sample is uncertain. The CDR3 region is CASRPGQVNYGYTF. The CDR3 bases are TGTGCCAGCAGACCGGGACAGGTTAACTATGGCTACACCTTC.